This T cell receptor beta chain was retrieved from a study of beta chain features in type 1 diabetes. The CDR3 runs to 14 residues. V was cut by 5 bases and J by 2 bases, with 9 bases left in between. Germline CDR1 is MNHEY and CDR2 is SVGAGI. Of note for this clone: Its matching antigen is unknown.

Notes on the study in general: In all four CD4+ subsets, TCRB CDR3 length was significantly, moderately reduced in type 1 diabetes.

Expressed TCRB transcripts were sequenced, since all the RNA that had been isolated was reverse transcribed. This table comes from immunoSEQ multiplex PCR, and its TCRdb copy is limited to in-frame clones, with some not included. This repertoire shows roughly 230,000 clones, 9.5% to 13% found once; its top ten account for over 0.015%. The sample taken for sequencing was naive CD4+ T cells from blood. The receptor was derived from a man in his thirties or forties with type 1 diabetes. This chain uses TRBV6-5 with TRBJ1-4, with a tentative D call TRBD1 (6 bases). The CDR3 region is CASSRGHTNEKLFF. The CDR3 coding sequence is TGTGCCAGCAGTCGGGGACACACTAATGAAAAACTGTTTTTT.